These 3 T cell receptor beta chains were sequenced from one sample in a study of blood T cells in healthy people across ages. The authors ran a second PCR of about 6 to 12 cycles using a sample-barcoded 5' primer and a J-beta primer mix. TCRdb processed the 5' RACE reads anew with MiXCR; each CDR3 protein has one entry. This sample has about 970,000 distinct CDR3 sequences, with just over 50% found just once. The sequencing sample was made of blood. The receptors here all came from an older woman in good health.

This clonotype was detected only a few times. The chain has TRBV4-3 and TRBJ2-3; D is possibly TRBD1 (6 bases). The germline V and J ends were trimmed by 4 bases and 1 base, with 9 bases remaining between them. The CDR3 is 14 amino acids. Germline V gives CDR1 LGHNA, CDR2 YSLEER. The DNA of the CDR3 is TGCGCCAGCAGCCGAGGGGGTCGCACAGATACGCAGTATTTT. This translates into CASSRGGRTDTQYF.

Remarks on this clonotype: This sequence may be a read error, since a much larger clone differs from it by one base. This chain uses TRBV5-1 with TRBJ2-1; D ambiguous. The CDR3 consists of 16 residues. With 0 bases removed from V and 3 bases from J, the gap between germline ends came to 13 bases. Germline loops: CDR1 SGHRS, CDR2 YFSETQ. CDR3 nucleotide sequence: TGCGCCAGCAGCTTGGCTGTAGCAGATTACTACAATGAGCAGTTCTTC. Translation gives CASSLAVADYYNEQFF.

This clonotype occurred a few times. The CDR3 sequence is CASSNGLAGPTDTQYF. The CDR3 coding sequence is TGCGCCAGCAGCAACGGACTAGCGGGCCCCACAGATACGCAGTATTTT. The V call is TRBV4-1, the J call TRBJ2-3; 11 nucleotides align to TRBD2. The V gene's germline CDR1 is MGHRA and CDR2 YSYEKL. V shed 5 bases, J shed 2 bases, and the junction held 6 bases outside the gene matches. The length of the CDR3 is 16 residues.